The 5 T cell receptor beta chains reported below all come from one sample, sequenced in a study of blood T cell repertoires in COVID-19. The method was immunoSEQ multiplex PCR; TCRdb's version includes in-frame clones alone and lacks a portion of them. The sample lists roughly 190,000 clones; roughly 80% were seen once. Sequences were obtained from peripheral blood. The receptors derive from a woman between 65 and 79 years old with COVID-19, enrolled during active disease.

The J gene is TRBJ2-1, the V gene TRBV30, with TRBD2 as a possible D gene (5 bases). The germline V gene has CDR1 GTSNPN and CDR2 SVGIG (reference sequence). V shed 3 bases and J shed 7 bases, with 19 bases lying between them. This CDR3 has 15 residues. The CDR3 is CAWSLTSLVDNEQFF. As DNA, the CDR3 is TGTGCCTGGAGCCTAACTAGTTTGGTAGATAATGAGCAGTTCTTC.

The CDR3 region is CASSPPRGYEQYV. In DNA, the CDR3 is TGTGCCAGCTCACCACCCCGAGGCTACGAGCAGTACGTC. This sequence joins TRBV18 and TRBJ2-7, with unresolved D. The CDR3 runs 13 residues. Trimming removed 0 bases at V and 3 bases at J, with 6 bases between. The germline V gene encodes CDR1 KGHSH and CDR2 LQKENI.

J is TRBJ1-1 and V is TRBV3-1 (or the pseudogene TRBV3-2); 8 bases agree with TRBD1. V was pared by 4 bases and J by 1 base, with 2 bases of the junction left unmatched. The germline V gene has CDR1 LGHDT and CDR2 YNNKEL (reference sequence). CDR3 length: 14 residues. This CDR3 is CASSLGQGNTEAFF. The CDR3 DNA is TGTGCCAGCAGCCTCGGACAGGGGAACACTGAAGCTTTCTTT.

The chain links TRBV7-8 to TRBJ1-1; a weak D match, TRBD1 (6 bases). Germline V gene data show CDR1 as SGHVS and CDR2 as FQNEAQ. Trimming removed 5 bases from V and 1 base from J, with 11 bases in between. CDR3 length equals 14 residues. CDR3 nucleotides: TGTGCCAGCAGCCGAGACAGGTGGAACACTGAAGCTTTCTTT. Its translation: CASSRDRWNTEAFF. Based on the CDR3 plus reference TRBV7-8 and TRBJ1-1, the full variable domain is GAGVSQSPRYKVAKRGQDVALRCDPISGHVSLFWYQQALGQGPEFLTYFQNEAQLDKSGLPSDRFFAERPEGSVSTLKIQRTQQEDSAVYLCASSRDRWNTEAFFGQGTRLTVV.

The rearrangement joins TRBV7-8 to TRBJ1-6; D may be TRBD1 (5 bases). The CDR3 is made up of 16 amino acids. V lost 0 bases, J lost 5 bases, and 11 bases lay in between. The germline V gene has CDR1 SGHVS and CDR2 FQNEAQ. The CDR3 reads CASSLASTGDNSPLHF. The CDR3 region has the DNA TGTGCCAGCAGCTTAGCTTCAACAGGAGATAATTCACCCCTCCACTTT. Using reference TRBV7-8 and TRBJ1-6 for the parts outside the CDR3, the full variable domain is GAGVSQSPRYKVAKRGQDVALRCDPISGHVSLFWYQQALGQGPEFLTYFQNEAQLDKSGLPSDRFFAERPEGSVSTLKIQRTQQEDSAVYLCASSLASTGDNSPLHFGNGTRLTVT.